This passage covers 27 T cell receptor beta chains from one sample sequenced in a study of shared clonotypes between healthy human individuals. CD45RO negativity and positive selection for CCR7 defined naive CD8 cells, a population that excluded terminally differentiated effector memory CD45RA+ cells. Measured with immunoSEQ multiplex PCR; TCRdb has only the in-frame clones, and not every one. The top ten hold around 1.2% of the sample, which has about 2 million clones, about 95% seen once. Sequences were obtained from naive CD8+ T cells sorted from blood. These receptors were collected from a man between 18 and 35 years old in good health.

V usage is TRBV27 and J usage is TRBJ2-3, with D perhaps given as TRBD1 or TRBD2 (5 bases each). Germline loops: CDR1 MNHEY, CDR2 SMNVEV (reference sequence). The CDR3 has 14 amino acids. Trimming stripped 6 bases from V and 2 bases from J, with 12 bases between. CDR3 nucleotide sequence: TGTGCCAGCAGCATATCGGGGCCCACAGATACGCAGTATTTT. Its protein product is CASSISGPTDTQYF.

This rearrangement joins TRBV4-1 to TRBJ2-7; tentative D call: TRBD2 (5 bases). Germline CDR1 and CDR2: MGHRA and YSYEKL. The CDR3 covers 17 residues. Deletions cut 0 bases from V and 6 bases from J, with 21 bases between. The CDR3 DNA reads TGCGCCAGCAGCCAAGAATTGATGAGGGTGGGTCTTTCCGAGCAGTACTTC. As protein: CASSQELMRVGLSEQYF.

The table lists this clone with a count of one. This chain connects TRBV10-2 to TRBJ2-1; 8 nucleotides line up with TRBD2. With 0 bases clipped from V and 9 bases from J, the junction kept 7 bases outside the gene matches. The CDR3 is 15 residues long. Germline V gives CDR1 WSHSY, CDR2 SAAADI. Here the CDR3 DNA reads TGCGCCAGCAGTGAGTCGCGGGGGGCCCTGGGTGAGCAGTTCTTC. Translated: CASSESRGALGEQFF.

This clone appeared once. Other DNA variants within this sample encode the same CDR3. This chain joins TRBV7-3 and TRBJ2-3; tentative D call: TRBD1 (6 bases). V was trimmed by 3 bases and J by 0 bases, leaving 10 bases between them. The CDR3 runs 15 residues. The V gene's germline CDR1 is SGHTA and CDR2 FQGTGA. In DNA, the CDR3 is TGTGCCAGCAGCTTGACTGGGGGCAGCACAGATACGCAGTATTTT. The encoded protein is CASSLTGGSTDTQYF.

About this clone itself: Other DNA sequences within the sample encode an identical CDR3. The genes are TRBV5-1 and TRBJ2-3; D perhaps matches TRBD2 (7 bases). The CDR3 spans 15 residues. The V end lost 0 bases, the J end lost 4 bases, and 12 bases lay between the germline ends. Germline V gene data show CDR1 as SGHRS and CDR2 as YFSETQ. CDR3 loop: CASSLEGGGPDTQYF. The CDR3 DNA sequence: TGCGCCAGCAGCTTGGAGGGCGGGGGCCCAGATACGCAGTATTTT.

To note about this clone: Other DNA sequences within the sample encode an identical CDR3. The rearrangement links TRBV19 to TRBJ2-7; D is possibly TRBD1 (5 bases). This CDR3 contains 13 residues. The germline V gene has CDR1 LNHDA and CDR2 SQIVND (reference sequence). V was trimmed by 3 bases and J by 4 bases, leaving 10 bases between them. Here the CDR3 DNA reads TGTGCCAGTAGTATTCGTCAGGGATACGAGCAGTACTTC. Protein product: CASSIRQGYEQYF.

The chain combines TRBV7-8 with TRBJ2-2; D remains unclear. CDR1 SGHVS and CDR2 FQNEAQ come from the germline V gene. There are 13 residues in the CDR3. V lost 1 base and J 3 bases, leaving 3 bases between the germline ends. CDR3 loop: CASSLVDTGELFF. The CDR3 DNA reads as TGTGCCAGCAGCTTAGTCGACACCGGGGAGCTGTTTTTT.

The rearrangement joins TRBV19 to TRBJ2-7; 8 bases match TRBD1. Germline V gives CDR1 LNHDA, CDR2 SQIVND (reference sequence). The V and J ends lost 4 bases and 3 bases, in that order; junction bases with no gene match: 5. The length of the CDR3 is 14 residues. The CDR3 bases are TGTGCCAGTAGTAACCGGACAGGGAACTACGAGCAGTACTTC. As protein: CASSNRTGNYEQYF.

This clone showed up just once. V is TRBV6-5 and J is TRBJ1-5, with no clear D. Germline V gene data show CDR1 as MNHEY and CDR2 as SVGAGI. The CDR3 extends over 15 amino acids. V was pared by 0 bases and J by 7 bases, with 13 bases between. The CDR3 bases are TGTGCCAGCAGTTACTCGATTGGGGTGGAGCAGCCCCAGCATTTT. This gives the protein CASSYSIGVEQPQHF.

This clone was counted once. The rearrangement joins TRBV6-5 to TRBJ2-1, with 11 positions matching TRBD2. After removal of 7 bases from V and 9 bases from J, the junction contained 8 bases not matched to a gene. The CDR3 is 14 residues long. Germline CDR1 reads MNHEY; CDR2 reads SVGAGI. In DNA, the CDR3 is TGTGCCAGCACCGTAGCGGGAGGGCCGAGTGAGCAGTTCTTC. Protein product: CASTVAGGPSEQFF.

CDR3 region: CSSRSGVGEQYF. In DNA form, the CDR3 reads TGCAGCTCCAGGTCAGGGGTGGGGGAGCAGTACTTC. V is TRBV29-1 and J is TRBJ2-7; D is possibly TRBD1 (6 bases). The CDR3 has 12 residues. Trimming shortened V by 8 bases and J by 7 bases, and 18 bases separated the two germline ends. CDR1 and CDR2 from the germline V gene are SQVTM and ANQGSEA.

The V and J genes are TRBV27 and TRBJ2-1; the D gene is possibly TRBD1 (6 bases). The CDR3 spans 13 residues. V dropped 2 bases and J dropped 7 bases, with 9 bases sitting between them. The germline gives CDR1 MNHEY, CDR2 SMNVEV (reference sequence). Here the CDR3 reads CASSLDQGNEQFF. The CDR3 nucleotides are TGTGCCAGCAGTTTAGACCAGGGGAATGAGCAGTTCTTC.

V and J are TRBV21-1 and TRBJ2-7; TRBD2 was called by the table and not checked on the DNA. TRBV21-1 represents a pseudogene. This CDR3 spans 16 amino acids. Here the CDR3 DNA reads TGTGCCAGCAGCAAAGCTCTGGCGGGATCCTCCTACGAGCAGTACTTC. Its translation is CASSKALAGSSYEQYF.

The CDR3 DNA follows: TGTGCCAGCAGTCCTCGACAGGGTGGGTCACCCCTCCACTTT. Protein product: CASSPRQGGSPLHF. The rearrangement uses TRBV27 and TRBJ1-6; TRBD1 matches at 7 bases. Germline assignment: CDR1 MNHEY and CDR2 SMNVEV (reference sequence). Trimming at V came to 5 bases and at J to 10 bases, leaving 8 bases not matched to a gene. The CDR3 extends over 14 amino acids.

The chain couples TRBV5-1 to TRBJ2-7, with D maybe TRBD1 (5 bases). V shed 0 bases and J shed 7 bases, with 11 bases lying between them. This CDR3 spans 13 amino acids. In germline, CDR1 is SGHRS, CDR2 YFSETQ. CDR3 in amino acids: CASSLDQGREQYF. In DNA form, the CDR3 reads TGCGCCAGCAGCTTGGATCAGGGTCGGGAGCAGTACTTC. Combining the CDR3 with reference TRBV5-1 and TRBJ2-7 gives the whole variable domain KAGVTQTPRYLIKTRGQQVTLSCSPISGHRSVSWYQQTPGQGLQFLFEYFSETQRNKGNFPGRFSGRQFSNSRSEMNVSTLELGDSALYLCASSLDQGREQYFGPGTRLTVT.

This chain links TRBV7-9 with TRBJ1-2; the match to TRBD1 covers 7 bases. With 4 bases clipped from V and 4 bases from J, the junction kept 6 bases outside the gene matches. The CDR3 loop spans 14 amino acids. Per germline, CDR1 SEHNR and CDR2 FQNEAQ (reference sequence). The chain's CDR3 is CASSYNRDSYGYTF. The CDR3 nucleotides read TGTGCCAGCAGCTATAACAGGGACAGCTATGGCTACACCTTC.

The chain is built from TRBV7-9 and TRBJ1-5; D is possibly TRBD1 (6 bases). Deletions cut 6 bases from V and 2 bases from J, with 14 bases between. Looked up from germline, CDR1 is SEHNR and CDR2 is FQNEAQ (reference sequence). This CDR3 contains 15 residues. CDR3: CASSFIQGGNQPQHF. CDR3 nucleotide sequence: TGTGCCAGCAGTTTTATACAGGGTGGCAATCAGCCCCAGCATTTT.

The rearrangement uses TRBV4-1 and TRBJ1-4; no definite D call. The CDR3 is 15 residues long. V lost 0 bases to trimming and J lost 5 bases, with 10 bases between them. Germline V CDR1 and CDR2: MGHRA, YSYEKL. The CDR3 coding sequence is TGCGCCAGCAGCCAAGATCGGCGGCCGAATGAAAAACTGTTTTTT. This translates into CASSQDRRPNEKLFF.

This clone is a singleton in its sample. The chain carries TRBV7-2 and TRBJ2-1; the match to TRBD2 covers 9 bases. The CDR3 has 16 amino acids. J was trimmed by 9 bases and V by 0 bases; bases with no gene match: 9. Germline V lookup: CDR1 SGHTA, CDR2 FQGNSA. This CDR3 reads CASSLAWGSGSLEQFF. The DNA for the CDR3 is TGTGCCAGCAGCTTAGCGTGGGGTAGCGGGAGCCTTGAGCAGTTCTTC. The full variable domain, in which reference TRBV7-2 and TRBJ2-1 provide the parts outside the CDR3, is GAGVSQSPSNKVTEKGKDVELRCDPISGHTALYWYRQSLGQGLEFLIYFQGNSAPDKSGLPSDRFSAERTGGSVSTLTIQRTQQEDSAVYLCASSLAWGSGSLEQFFGPGTRLTVL.

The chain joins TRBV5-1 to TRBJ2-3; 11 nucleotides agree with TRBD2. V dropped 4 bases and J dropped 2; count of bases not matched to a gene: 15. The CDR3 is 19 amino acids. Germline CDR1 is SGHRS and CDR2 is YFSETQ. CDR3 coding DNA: TGCGCCAGCAGCCCCCGTCAACTAGCGGGAGCCCGAACCACAGATACGCAGTATTTT. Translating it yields CASSPRQLAGARTTDTQYF.

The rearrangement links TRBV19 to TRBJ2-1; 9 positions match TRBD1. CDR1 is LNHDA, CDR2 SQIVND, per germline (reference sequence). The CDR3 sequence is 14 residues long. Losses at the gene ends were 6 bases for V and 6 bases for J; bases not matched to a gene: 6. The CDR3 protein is CASSYRGPFNEQFF. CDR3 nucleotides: TGTGCCAGTAGCTACAGGGGGCCGTTCAATGAGCAGTTCTTC.

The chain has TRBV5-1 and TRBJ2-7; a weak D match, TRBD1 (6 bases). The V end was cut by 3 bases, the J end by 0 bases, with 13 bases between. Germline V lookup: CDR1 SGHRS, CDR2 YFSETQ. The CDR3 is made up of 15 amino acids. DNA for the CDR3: TGCGCCAGCAGCTCCTATGGACAGAACTCCTACGAGCAGTACTTC. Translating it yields CASSSYGQNSYEQYF.

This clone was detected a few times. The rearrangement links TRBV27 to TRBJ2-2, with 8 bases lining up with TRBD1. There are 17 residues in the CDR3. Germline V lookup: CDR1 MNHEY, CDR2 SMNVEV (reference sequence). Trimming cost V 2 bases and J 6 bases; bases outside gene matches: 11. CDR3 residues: CASSLIALGRGPGELFF. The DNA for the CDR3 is TGTGCCAGCAGTTTAATTGCCCTTGGCAGGGGGCCCGGGGAGCTGTTTTTT.

CDR3 in amino acids: CASSYGGNSYEQYF. The CDR3 DNA sequence: TGTGCCAGCAGTTACGGCGGTAACAGCTACGAGCAGTACTTC. V and J are TRBV6-5 and TRBJ2-7, with no clear D. The V end was cut by 2 bases, the J end by 3 bases, with 11 bases between. This CDR3 is built from 14 residues. Per germline, CDR1 MNHEY and CDR2 SVGAGI.

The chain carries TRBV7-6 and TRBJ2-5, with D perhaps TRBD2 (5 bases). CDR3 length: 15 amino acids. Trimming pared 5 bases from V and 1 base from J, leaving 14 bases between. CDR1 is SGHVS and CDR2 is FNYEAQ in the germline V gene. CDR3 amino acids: CASSDSARAQETQYF. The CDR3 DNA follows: TGTGCCAGCAGCGACTCAGCGCGGGCCCAAGAGACCCAGTACTTC.

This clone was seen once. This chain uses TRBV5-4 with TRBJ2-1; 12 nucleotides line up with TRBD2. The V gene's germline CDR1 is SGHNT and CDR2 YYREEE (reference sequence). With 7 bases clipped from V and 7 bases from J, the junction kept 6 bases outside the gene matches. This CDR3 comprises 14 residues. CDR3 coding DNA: TGTGCCAGCGGAACTAGCGGGGGGTATAATGAGCAGTTCTTC. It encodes CASGTSGGYNEQFF.

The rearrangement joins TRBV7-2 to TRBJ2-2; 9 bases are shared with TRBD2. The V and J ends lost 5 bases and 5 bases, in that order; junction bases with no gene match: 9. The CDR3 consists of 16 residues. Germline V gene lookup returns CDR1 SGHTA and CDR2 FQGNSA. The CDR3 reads CASSARLADLTGELFF. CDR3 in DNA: TGTGCCAGCAGCGCCCGACTAGCGGATCTGACCGGGGAGCTGTTTTTT.